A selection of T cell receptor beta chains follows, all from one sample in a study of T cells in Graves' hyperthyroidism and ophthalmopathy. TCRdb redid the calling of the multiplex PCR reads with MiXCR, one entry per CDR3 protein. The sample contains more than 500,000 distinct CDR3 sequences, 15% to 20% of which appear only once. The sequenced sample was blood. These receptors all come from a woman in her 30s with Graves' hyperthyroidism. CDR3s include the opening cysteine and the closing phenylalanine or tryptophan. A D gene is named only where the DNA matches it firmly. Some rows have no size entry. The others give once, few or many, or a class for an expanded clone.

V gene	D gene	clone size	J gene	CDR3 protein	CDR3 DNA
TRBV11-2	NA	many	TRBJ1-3	CASSLGQKNTIYF	TGTGCCAGCAGCTTAGGACAGAAGAACACCATATATTTT
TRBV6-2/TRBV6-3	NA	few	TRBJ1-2	CASSYSMGGNGYTF	TGTGCCAGCAGTTACTCGATGGGGGGAAATGGCTACACCTTC
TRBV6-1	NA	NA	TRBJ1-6	CASTTGTYSPLHF	TGTGCCAGCACGACTGGTACCTATTCACCCCTCCACTTT
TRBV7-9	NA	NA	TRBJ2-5	CASSLDRWGGETQYF	TGTGCCAGCAGCTTAGACAGATGGGGCGGAGAGACCCAGTACTTC
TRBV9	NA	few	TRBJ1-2	CASSVAAESYGYTF	TGTGCCAGCAGCGTAGCGGCGGAGAGCTATGGCTACACCTTC
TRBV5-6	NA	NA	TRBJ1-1	CASSLRRIEAFF	TGTGCCAGCAGCTTGAGACGGATTGAAGCTTTCTTT
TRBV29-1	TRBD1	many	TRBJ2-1	CSAPDRAYNEQFF	TGCAGCGCCCCGGACAGGGCGTACAATGAGCAGTTCTTC
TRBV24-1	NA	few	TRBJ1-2	CATSDSRVRYGYTF	TGTGCCACCAGTGATTCCCGGGTACGCTATGGCTACACCTTC
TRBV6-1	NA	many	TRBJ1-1	CATSRRVGTEAFF	TGTGCCACTTCGAGGAGGGTCGGGACTGAAGCTTTCTTT
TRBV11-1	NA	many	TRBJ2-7	CASSQSGTVNYEQYF	TGTGCCAGCAGCCAAAGTGGGACCGTCAACTACGAGCAGTACTTC
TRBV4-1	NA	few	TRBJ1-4	CASSQGGQDNEKLFF	TGCGCCAGCAGCCAAGGGGGCCAGGACAATGAAAAACTGTTTTTT
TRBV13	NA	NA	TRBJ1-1	CASSEGRGIGTEAFF	TGTGCCAGCAGCGAAGGCAGGGGTATTGGCACTGAAGCTTTCTTT
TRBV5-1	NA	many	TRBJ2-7	CASSLRGGGEQYF	TGCGCCAGCAGCTTGAGGGGGGGGGGCGAGCAGTACTTC
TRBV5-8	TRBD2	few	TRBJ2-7	CASSLPTSGSGEQYF	TGTGCCAGCAGTTTACCGACTAGCGGGAGCGGTGAGCAGTACTTC
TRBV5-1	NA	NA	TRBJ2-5	CASSFQADSYQETQYF	TGCGCCAGCAGCTTTCAAGCGGATTCATACCAAGAGACCCAGTACTTC
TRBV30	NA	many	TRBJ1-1	CACGHLNTEAFF	TGTGCCTGTGGACACTTGAACACTGAAGCTTTCTTT
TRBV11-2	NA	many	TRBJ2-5	CASSSRRGSETQYF	TGTGCCAGCAGCTCACGACGGGGGTCGGAGACCCAGTACTTC
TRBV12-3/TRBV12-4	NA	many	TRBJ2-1	CASRGTNEQFF	TGTGCCAGCAGAGGGACAAACGAGCAGTTCTTC
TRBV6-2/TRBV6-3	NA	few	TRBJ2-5	CASIRLSATVGETQYF	TGTGCCAGCATCCGGTTGTCGGCGACAGTTGGAGAGACCCAGTACTTC
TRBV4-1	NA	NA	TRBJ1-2	CASSQVAGANYGYTF	TGCGCCAGCAGCCAAGTAGCAGGAGCGAACTATGGCTACACCTTC
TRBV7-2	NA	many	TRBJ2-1	CASSLEAQAYYNEQFF	TGTGCCAGCAGCTTAGAGGCCCAGGCCTACTACAATGAGCAGTTCTTC
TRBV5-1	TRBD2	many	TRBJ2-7	CASSFTSGRSYEQYF	TGCGCCAGCAGCTTCACTAGCGGGAGGTCCTACGAGCAGTACTTC
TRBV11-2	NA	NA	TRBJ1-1	CASSLVGGLEAEAFF	TGTGCCAGCAGCTTAGTGGGGGGGCTGGAGGCTGAAGCTTTCTTT
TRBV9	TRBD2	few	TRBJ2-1	CASSGTSSSGPYNEQFF	TGTGCCAGCAGCGGAACCTCGTCTAGCGGGCCCTACAATGAGCAGTTCTTC
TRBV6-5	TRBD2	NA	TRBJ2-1	CASSFTSGRGGEQFF	TGTGCCAGCAGTTTTACTAGCGGGAGGGGGGGTGAGCAGTTCTTC
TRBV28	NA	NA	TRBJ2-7	CASSFGDGRPGEQYF	TGTGCCAGCAGTTTCGGTGACGGCAGGCCCGGAGAGCAGTACTTC